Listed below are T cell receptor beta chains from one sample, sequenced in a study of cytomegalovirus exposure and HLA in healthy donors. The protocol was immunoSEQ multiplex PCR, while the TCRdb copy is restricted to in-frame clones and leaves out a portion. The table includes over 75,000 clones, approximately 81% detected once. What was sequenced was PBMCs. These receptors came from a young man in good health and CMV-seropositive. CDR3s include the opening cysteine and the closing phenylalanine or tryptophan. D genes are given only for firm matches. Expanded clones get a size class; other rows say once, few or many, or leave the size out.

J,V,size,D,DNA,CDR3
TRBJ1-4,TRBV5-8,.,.,TGTGCCAGCAGCTTAGTCTTTGGAGGCAGTGCAACTAATGAAAAACTGTTTTTT,CASSLVFGGSATNEKLFF
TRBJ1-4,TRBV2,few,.,TGTGCCAGCTACGGCGGGGGACAAAAACTGTTTTTT,CASYGGGQKLFF
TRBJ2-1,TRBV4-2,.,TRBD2,TGTGCCAGCAGTTCTTCTAGCGGGAGCTCCTACAATGAGCAGTTCTTC,CASSSSSGSSYNEQFF
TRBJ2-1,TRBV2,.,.,TGTGCCAGCAGTCAGCTAGCGTCGACCTACAATGAGCAGTTCTTC,CASSQLASTYNEQFF
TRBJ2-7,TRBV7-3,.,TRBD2,TGTGCCAGCAGCTCCGAGCGGGAGGGGTACGAGCAGTACTTC,CASSSEREGYEQYF
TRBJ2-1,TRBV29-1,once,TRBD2,TGCAGCGTTGAATCCAGCGGGGTTTACAATGAGCAGTTCTTC,CSVESSGVYNEQFF
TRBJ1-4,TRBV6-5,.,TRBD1,TGTGCCAGCAAAGGGACAGCCTGGAATGAAAAACTGTTTTTT,CASKGTAWNEKLFF
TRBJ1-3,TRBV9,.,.,TGTGCCAGCAGTTCCCTGGCAGGGGCAAGAGACACCATATATTTT,CASSSLAGARDTIYF
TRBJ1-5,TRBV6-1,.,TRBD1,TGTGCCAGCAGTGAAGAGATCAGACAGGGGTGGAATCAGCCCCAGCATTTT,CASSEEIRQGWNQPQHF
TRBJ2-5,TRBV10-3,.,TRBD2,TGTGCCTCACGGGACGCGGGGGTCCAAGAGACCCAGTACTTC,CASRDAGVQETQYF
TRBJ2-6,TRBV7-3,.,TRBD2,TGTGCCAGCAGCTTAGGTGGTAGCGGGGTCTCTGGGGCCAACGTCCTGACTTTC,CASSLGGSGVSGANVLTF
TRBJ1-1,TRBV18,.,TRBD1,TGTGCCAGCTCACTGCGAGGGCAGGGGGCAGGCACTGAAGCTTTCTTT,CASSLRGQGAGTEAFF
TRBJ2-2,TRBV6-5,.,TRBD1,TGTGCCAGCAGTCCTGTACAGGGGGCAACCGGGGAGCTGTTTTTT,CASSPVQGATGELFF
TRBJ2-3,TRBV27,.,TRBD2,TGTGCCAGCGGAACTTTCCAACTAGCGGGAGTTATCGCAGATACGCAGTATTTT,CASGTFQLAGVIADTQYF
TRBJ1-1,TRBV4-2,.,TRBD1,TGTGCCAGCAGCCCAGGGGGATGGGGGGAGAACACTGAAGCTTTCTTT,CASSPGGWGENTEAFF
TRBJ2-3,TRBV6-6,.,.,TGTGCCAGCAGTCGGAGGACAGATTGGCGCACAGATACGCAGTATTTT,CASSRRTDWRTDTQYF
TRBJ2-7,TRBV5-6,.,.,TGTGCCAGCAGCTCTAAAACTATCTACGAGCAGTACTTC,CASSSKTIYEQYF
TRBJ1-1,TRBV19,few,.,TGTGCCAGTATGGCGAACACTGAAGCTTTCTTT,CASMANTEAFF
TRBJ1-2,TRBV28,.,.,TGTGCCAGCAGCTATTGGACAGTAAACTATGGCTACACCTTC,CASSYWTVNYGYTF
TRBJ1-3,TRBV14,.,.,TGTGCCAGCAGTCAAAGGGGTGGTCCCTCTGGAAACACCATATATTTT,CASSQRGGPSGNTIYF
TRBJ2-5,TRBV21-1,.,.,TGTGCCAGCAGCAAAGTGGACTTAGCGGGGTACCAAGAGACCCAGTACTTC,CASSKVDLAGYQETQYF
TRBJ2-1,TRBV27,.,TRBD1,TGTGCCAGCAGTCCGGGACAGGGCAATGATGAGCAGTTCTTC,CASSPGQGNDEQFF
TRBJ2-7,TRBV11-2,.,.,TGTGCCAGCAGCTTTGGGGGGTCTCCCGACGAGCAGTACTTC,CASSFGGSPDEQYF
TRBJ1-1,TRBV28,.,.,TGTGCCAGCATGGGCAGTGACACTGAAGCTTTCTTT,CASMGSDTEAFF
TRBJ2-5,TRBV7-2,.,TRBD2,TGTGCCAGCAGCTTAGTGGGGGGGAACCAAGAGACCCAGTACTTC,CASSLVGGNQETQYF
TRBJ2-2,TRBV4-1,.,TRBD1,TGCGCCAGCAGCCCTGGACAGGGGGCAAGAACCGGGGAGCTGTTTTTT,CASSPGQGARTGELFF
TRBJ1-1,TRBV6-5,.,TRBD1,TGTGCCAGCAGGAGGGACAGGGGAACTTTCTTT,CASRRDRGTFF
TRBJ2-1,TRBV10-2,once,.,TGCGCCAGCAGTGAGTCCCTGAGCGATGAGCAGTTCTTC,CASSESLSDEQFF
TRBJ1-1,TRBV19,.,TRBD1,TGTGCCAGTAGTCCGCGACAGGGCGGAGTGAACACTGAAGCTTTCTTT,CASSPRQGGVNTEAFF